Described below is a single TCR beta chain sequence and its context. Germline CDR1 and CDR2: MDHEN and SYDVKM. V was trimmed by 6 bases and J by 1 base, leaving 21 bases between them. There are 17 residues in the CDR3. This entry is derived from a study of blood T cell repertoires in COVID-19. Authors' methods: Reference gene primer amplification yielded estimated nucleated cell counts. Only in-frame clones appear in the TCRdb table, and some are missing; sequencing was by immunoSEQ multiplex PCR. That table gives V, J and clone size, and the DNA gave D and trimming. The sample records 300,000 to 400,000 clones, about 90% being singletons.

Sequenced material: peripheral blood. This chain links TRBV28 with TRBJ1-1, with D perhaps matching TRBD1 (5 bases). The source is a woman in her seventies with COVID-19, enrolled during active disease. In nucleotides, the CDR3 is TGTGCCAGCAGCACGATACCCCTGGCAGGGAAGAACACTGAAGCTTTCTTT. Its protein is CASSTIPLAGKNTEAFF.